The present T cell receptor (beta chain) was sequenced within a study of shared clonotypes between healthy human individuals. The study, taken as a whole, reports: Sampling used blood alone; tissue repertoires probably differ. In contrast to clonotypes shared by all four donors, non-shared clonotypes had lower generation probabilities.

Authors' methods: Because ImmunoSEQ provided only junction sequences with no quality scores, the filtering differed. Using immunoSEQ multiplex PCR, the repertoire was profiled, and TCRdb retains in-frame clones only, with some absent. That table gives V, J and clone size, and the DNA gave D and trimming. The sample carries 630,000 or so clones, roughly 98% recorded once. Germline assignment: CDR1 SNHLY and CDR2 FYNNEI. This CDR3 has 15 amino acids. The trim removed 8 bases at V and 0 bases at J, leaving 7 bases unmatched. On this clone: The antigen remains unidentified.

Terminally differentiated effector memory CD45RA+ cells were excluded by CCR7 positive selection of CD45RO-negative cells. Everyone who donated was a Caucasian adult who lived in Nashville, Tennessee. This TCR was sampled from a man aged 25 to 40 in good health. This sequence joins TRBV2 and TRBJ1-1; 9 bases align to TRBD1. The specimen was naive CD8+ T cells sorted from blood. The CDR3 DNA is TGTGCCAGCGGAGGGACAGGGTTAGTGAACACTGAAGCTTTCTTT. Amino acid sequence: CASGGTGLVNTEAFF.